These 27 T cell receptor beta chains share one sample of origin, sequenced in a study of neurological immune-mediated disorders. TCRdb processed the 5' RACE reads anew with MiXCR; each CDR3 protein has one entry. Altogether about 54,000 distinct CDR3 sequences are present, just under 4% being singletons, with the ten largest covering approximately 1.8%. Sequencing was done on a sample of CD4+ T cells from blood. Receptor source: a woman aged 40 to 55 with multiple sclerosis.

This clonotype was seen at least ten times. This sequence joins TRBV20-1 and TRBJ2-2, with D possibly called TRBD1 or TRBD2 (5 bases each). The germline V gene encodes CDR1 DFQATT and CDR2 SNEGSKA (reference sequence). CDR3 size: 16 residues. V lost 3 bases, J lost 3 bases, and 17 bases lay in between. CDR3 region: CSASPPRGPDTGELFF. The CDR3 DNA sequence: TGCAGTGCTAGTCCCCCCCGGGGACCCGACACCGGGGAGCTGTTTTTT.

In this sample, this clonotype turned up many times. CDR3 protein: CASSFAGGEPGNTIYF. CDR3 DNA sequence: TGCGCCAGCAGCTTCGCAGGGGGTGAACCTGGAAACACCATATATTTT. The chain links TRBV5-1 to TRBJ1-3; TRBD1 agrees at 7 bases. The CDR3 covers 16 residues. Germline V gene data show CDR1 as SGHRS and CDR2 as YFSETQ. After removal of 2 bases from V and 2 bases from J, the junction contained 7 bases not matched to a gene. The complete variable domain, with remaining parts taken from reference TRBV5-1 and TRBJ1-3, reads KAGVTQTPRYLIKTRGQQVTLSCSPISGHRSVSWYQQTPGQGLQFLFEYFSETQRNKGNFPGRFSGRQFSNSRSEMNVSTLELGDSALYLCASSFAGGEPGNTIYFGEGSWLTVV.

The chain has TRBV7-2 and TRBJ1-5, with D perhaps matching TRBD1 (6 bases). This CDR3 is built from 14 residues. Per the germline V gene, CDR1 is SGHTA and CDR2 is FQGNSA. V was pared by 2 bases and J by 7 bases, with 12 bases between. CDR3 coding DNA: TGTGCCAGCAGCTTAACAGGGAACGGGCAGCCCCAGCATTTT. Its protein product is CASSLTGNGQPQHF.

This clonotype came up many times. This chain uses TRBV5-1 with TRBJ2-3; 8 bases agree with TRBD2. The CDR3 covers 14 residues. Germline V gives CDR1 SGHRS, CDR2 YFSETQ. The V gene end was trimmed by 4 bases and the J gene end by 5 bases; junction bases not matched to a gene: 6. Written as DNA, the CDR3 is TGCGCCAGCAGCCTGGGACTAGGAGGAGATACGCAGTATTTT. This gives the protein CASSLGLGGDTQYF.

This clonotype is medium-sized in the sample. The chain employs TRBV5-1 and TRBJ2-7; D not certain. Germline V gene sequence: CDR1 SGHRS, CDR2 YFSETQ. The CDR3 extends over 13 amino acids. V dropped 4 bases and J dropped 4 bases, with 12 bases sitting between them. CDR3 bases: TGCGCCAGCAGCCTTCGTGGGGATTACGAGCAGTACTTC. Protein sequence: CASSLRGDYEQYF.

This clonotype showed up many times. The genes are TRBV5-1 and TRBJ1-1; D is unresolved. CDR1 is SGHRS and CDR2 is YFSETQ in the germline V gene. This CDR3 region has 14 residues. Trimming removed 4 bases from V and 4 bases from J, with 14 bases in between. This CDR3 reads CASSPPGRGTEAFF. The CDR3, as DNA: TGCGCCAGCAGCCCCCCCGGACGTGGCACTGAAGCTTTCTTT.

This clonotype was seen at least ten times. This sequence joins TRBV5-1 and TRBJ1-4; D remains unclear. V dropped 0 bases and J dropped 5 bases, with 11 bases sitting between them. The CDR3 contains 15 residues. Germline assignment: CDR1 SGHRS and CDR2 YFSETQ. The CDR3 DNA reads TGCGCCAGCAGCTTGGACGGCAGTTCCAATGAAAAACTGTTTTTT. This translates into CASSLDGSSNEKLFF. Variable domain in full (rest from reference TRBV5-1 and TRBJ1-4): KAGVTQTPRYLIKTRGQQVTLSCSPISGHRSVSWYQQTPGQGLQFLFEYFSETQRNKGNFPGRFSGRQFSNSRSEMNVSTLELGDSALYLCASSLDGSSNEKLFFGSGTQLSVL.

This clonotype has ten or more counts. The chain uses TRBV5-1 and TRBJ2-1; 7 nucleotides agree with TRBD2. After removal of 1 base from V and 10 bases from J, the junction contained 5 bases not matched to a gene. This CDR3 comprises 13 residues. Germline CDR1 is SGHRS and CDR2 is YFSETQ. The CDR3 coding sequence is TGCGCCAGCAGCTTGTCCCCGGGGGGAGAGCAGTTCTTC. The encoded protein is CASSLSPGGEQFF.

This clonotype has at least ten counts. The DNA for the CDR3 is TGCAGTGTAAGCGTTAACTATGGCTACACCTTC. Protein: CSVSVNYGYTF. This sequence joins TRBV20-1 and TRBJ1-2, with D uncertain. From germline, CDR1 is DFQATT and CDR2 SNEGSKA (reference sequence). Between the trimmed V and J ends, which lost 7 bases and 1 base, there was a span of 7 bases. There are 11 residues in the CDR3.

This clonotype was observed many times. The rearrangement links TRBV7-2 to TRBJ1-1; a weak D match, TRBD1 (5 bases). This CDR3 region has 13 residues. V gave up 3 bases and J gave up 7 bases, with 12 bases separating them. Germline loops: CDR1 SGHTA, CDR2 FQGNSA. For the CDR3, the DNA is TGTGCCAGCAGCTTCGCGGGACGATATGAAGCTTTCTTT. The encoded protein is CASSFAGRYEAFF.

This clonotype was recorded at least ten times. The chain joins TRBV12-3 or TRBV12-4 to TRBJ2-7; TRBD1 agrees at 8 bases. The CDR3 extends over 12 amino acids. Trimming took 4 bases from V and 7 from J; bases not matched to a gene: 3. CDR3 sequence: CASSWTGWEQYF. CDR3 DNA: TGTGCCAGCAGTTGGACAGGGTGGGAGCAGTACTTC.

This clonotype has at least ten counts. CDR3 sequence reads: CASSGWTSGGSNEQYF. The CDR3 DNA reads TGTGCCAGCAGTGGATGGACTAGCGGGGGGTCGAACGAGCAGTACTTC. The chain is built from TRBV12-3 or TRBV12-4 and TRBJ2-7; 14 nucleotides align to TRBD2. CDR3 length: 16 amino acids. Trimming took 5 bases from V and 5 from J; bases not matched to a gene: 8.

This clonotype was detected ten times or more. The rearrangement uses TRBV29-1 and TRBJ1-1; the D gene is possibly TRBD1 (6 bases). Trimming cost V 6 bases and J 7 bases, with 9 bases left between them. Germline CDR1 is SQVTM and CDR2 is ANQGSEA. The CDR3 runs to 10 residues. CDR3 sequence: CSVRTVEAFF. CDR3 coding DNA: TGCAGCGTCCGGACAGTTGAAGCTTTCTTT.

This sequence joins TRBV12-3 or TRBV12-4 and TRBJ1-1; tentatively, D is TRBD1 (5 bases). The CDR3 runs 14 residues. The germline V and J ends were trimmed by 6 bases and 1 base, with 12 bases remaining between them. CDR3 loop: CASSFHTGNTEAFF. The CDR3, as DNA: TGTGCCAGCAGCTTCCATACAGGGAACACTGAAGCTTTCTTT.

At least ten counts were recorded for this clonotype. The rearrangement links TRBV10-3 to TRBJ1-3; 7 bases agree with TRBD1. With 11 bases clipped from V and 3 bases from J, the junction kept 13 bases outside the gene matches. The germline gives CDR1 ENHRY, CDR2 SYGVKD. There are 15 residues in the CDR3. This CDR3 is CAATGQLDIGNTIYF. The CDR3 DNA sequence: TGTGCCGCTACGGGACAGCTTGACATTGGAAACACCATATATTTT.

This clonotype was picked up many times. This chain joins TRBV12-3 or TRBV12-4 and TRBJ1-5; the D gene is possibly TRBD1 (6 bases). This CDR3 has 14 residues. V dropped 6 bases and J dropped 3 bases, with 12 bases sitting between them. The CDR3 loop is CASRQGLNNQPQHF. The CDR3 region has the DNA TGTGCCAGCAGGCAGGGGTTGAACAATCAGCCCCAGCATTTT.

At least ten counts were recorded for this clonotype. This chain links TRBV10-3 with TRBJ1-1; D is perhaps TRBD1 (6 bases). Trimming cost V 3 bases and J 3 bases, with 8 bases left between them. The germline V gene has CDR1 ENHRY and CDR2 SYGVKD. The CDR3 sequence is 13 residues long. The CDR3 region has the DNA TGTGCCATCAGTGATGAGGGGGACACTGAAGCTTTCTTT. Encoded protein: CAISDEGDTEAFF.

In this sample, this clonotype turned up many times. The chain is built from TRBV5-1 and TRBJ1-2; TRBD1 agrees at 10 bases. V shed 4 bases and J 14 bases; nucleotides not matched to a gene: 14. The CDR3 spans 14 residues. The germline gives CDR1 SGHRS, CDR2 YFSETQ. Here the CDR3 reads CASSAVPGQGPLTF. DNA of the CDR3: TGCGCCAGCAGCGCAGTTCCGGGACAGGGGCCGCTAACCTTC.

This clonotype was seen repeatedly, ten times or more. The chain uses TRBV20-1 and TRBJ2-3; D remains unclear. The V gene lost 7 bases and the J gene lost 2 bases, with 13 bases spanning the gap. The germline V gene encodes CDR1 DFQATT and CDR2 SNEGSKA (reference sequence). The CDR3 is made up of 13 amino acids. The CDR3 is CSVPGRTTDTQYF. CDR3 coding DNA: TGCAGTGTTCCGGGCAGGACCACAGATACGCAGTATTTT.

This clonotype was seen ten or more times. V and J are TRBV29-1 and TRBJ1-2; TRBD1 matches at 11 bases. Trimming cost V 6 bases and J 7 bases; bases outside gene matches: 10. This CDR3 has 14 residues. CDR1 and CDR2 (germline): SQVTM, ANQGSEA. DNA for the CDR3: TGCAGCGTCGCCGGGACAGGGGGAGTTAGTGGCTACACCTTC. Protein: CSVAGTGGVSGYTF.

In its sample, this clonotype was seen many times. The chain employs TRBV5-1 and TRBJ1-5; TRBD1 might be the D (5 bases). Germline V gene lookup returns CDR1 SGHRS and CDR2 YFSETQ. The CDR3 covers 16 residues. V dropped 0 bases and J dropped 2 bases, with 12 bases sitting between them. CDR3 DNA sequence: TGCGCCAGCAGCTTGGGTTCAGGGTCGGGCAATCAGCCCCAGCATTTT. It specifies CASSLGSGSGNQPQHF.

This clonotype has a count of ten or more. This chain uses TRBV24-1 with TRBJ2-7; a weak D match, TRBD2 (5 bases). Germline assignment: CDR1 KGHDR and CDR2 SFDVKD. This CDR3 has 15 amino acids. Trimming shortened V by 3 bases and J by 1 base, and 12 bases separated the two germline ends. This chain's CDR3 is CATSDAGLESYEQYF. The CDR3 DNA is TGTGCCACCAGTGATGCGGGCTTGGAGTCCTACGAGCAGTACTTC.

This clonotype was found many times. The V and J genes are TRBV3-1 and TRBJ1-1; perhaps TRBD1 as D (6 bases). Germline CDR1 is LGHDT and CDR2 is YNNKEL (reference sequence). V lost 4 bases, J lost 5 bases, and 14 bases lay in between. CDR3 size: 14 residues. The CDR3 is CASSPTGFRTEAFF. Written as DNA, the CDR3 is TGTGCCAGCAGCCCGACAGGCTTTCGGACTGAAGCTTTCTTT.

This clonotype was seen repeatedly, ten times or more. V gene TRBV5-6 combines with J gene TRBJ2-7; D gene ambiguous. The CDR3 has 14 residues. V lost 3 bases and J 11 bases, leaving 21 bases between the germline ends. CDR1 SGHDT and CDR2 YYEEEE come from the germline V gene. The DNA of the CDR3 is TGTGCCAGCAGCTCAGACATTAACCTACCCCGCAAGTACTTC. This sequence encodes CASSSDINLPRKYF.

This clonotype has ten or more counts. The chain is built from TRBV18 and TRBJ1-1; 10 bases align to TRBD1. The V gene end was trimmed by 3 bases and the J gene end by 4 bases; junction bases not matched to a gene: 2. The CDR3 consists of 14 residues. Germline V lookup: CDR1 KGHSH, CDR2 LQKENI. The CDR3 reads CASSPGQGGTEAFF. The CDR3 region has the DNA TGTGCCAGCTCACCTGGACAGGGGGGCACTGAAGCTTTCTTT.

This clonotype was counted many times. Germline and junction disagree at one end, which may indicate a read error. This sequence joins TRBV29-1 and TRBJ2-7, with 9 nucleotides matching TRBD1. CDR1 and CDR2 from the germline V gene are SQVTM and ANQGSEA. CDR3 length: 12 amino acids. The CDR3 protein is CSVETPGTGSTF. CDR3 bases: TGCAGCGTTGAAACTCCCGGGACAGGGTCGACCTTC.

This clonotype appeared many times. CDR3 sequence (DNA): TGTGCCAGCAGCGTCCGGCTGGGACAGGTACCTGGAAACACCATATATTTT. It translates to CASSVRLGQVPGNTIYF. This sequence joins TRBV9 and TRBJ1-3; 8 bases are a match to TRBD1. With 2 bases clipped from V and 2 bases from J, the junction kept 9 bases outside the gene matches. CDR1 SGDLS and CDR2 YYNGEE come from the germline V gene. The CDR3 loop spans 17 amino acids.